A selection of T cell receptor beta chains follows, all from one sample in a study of blood T cells in healthy people across ages. Using its own MiXCR run on the 5' RACE reads, TCRdb lists one record per CDR3 protein. The sample has about a million distinct CDR3 sequences, roughly half seen once. Sequenced: blood. These receptors were obtained from a woman aged 55-70 years in good health. Each CDR3 is given with its conserved first and last residue. D genes are given only for firm matches.

TRBV5-1	.	TRBJ2-7	CASSAGTPRSSYEQYF
TRBV20-1	.	TRBJ2-7	CSASYSDAYEQYF
TRBV12-3/TRBV12-4	.	TRBJ1-2	CASSFQGLGGYTF
TRBV4-1	.	TRBJ1-2	CASSQVYKFYGYTF
TRBV4-3	.	.	CASSQDAQFDSRNGDYEQYF
TRBV25-1	.	TRBJ2-7	CASSGRELLYEQYF
TRBV2	.	TRBJ2-7	CASSRGLPPTYEQYF
TRBV3-1	.	TRBJ1-5	CASSQGQENQPQHF
TRBV7-2	.	TRBJ2-5	CASSLVVSAGPETQYF
TRBV27	TRBD2	.	CASSLAPTSGRTREQYF
TRBV10-3	.	TRBJ1-1	CAISESGGTEAFF